These 8 T cell receptor beta chains were all obtained from the same sample, sequenced in a study of OX40 agonist ivuxolimab in advanced cancers. The library was obtained by the immunoSEQ multiplex PCR assay. TCRdb took over this immuneACCESS table, retaining in-frame rearrangements with V and J assigned. Such tables are incomplete; in checked studies, under half of the missing clones stem from an unresolved V gene, and the remainder is unexplained. Across this sample there are 50,000 to 70,000 clones, with roughly nine tenths seen only once. The ten biggest clones cover 3.5% to 4% of the sample. The source was CD4+ or CD8+ T cells sorted from blood, collected in a trial of the OX40 agonist ivuxolimab. Source of these receptors: an adult with an advanced solid tumor such as melanoma, head and neck, liver or kidney cancer.

The chain joins TRBV19 to TRBJ2-1; 9 nucleotides agree with TRBD1. The V gene's germline CDR1 is LNHDA and CDR2 SQIVND (reference sequence). The CDR3 runs 14 residues. Unmatched junction bases numbered 2, after V lost 6 bases and J lost 2 bases. In DNA form, the CDR3 reads TGTGCCAGTAGACGGACAGGGGCCTACAATGAGCAGTTCTTC. Protein product: CASRRTGAYNEQFF.

The J gene is TRBJ2-1, the V gene TRBV27, with D perhaps given as TRBD1 or TRBD2 (5 bases each). The CDR3 consists of 13 residues. Germline V lookup: CDR1 MNHEY, CDR2 SMNVEV (reference sequence). The V and J ends lost 11 bases and 3 bases respectively, with 14 bases between them. This chain's CDR3 is CASQGPNYNEQFF. As DNA, the CDR3 is TGTGCCTCTCAGGGACCTAACTACAATGAGCAGTTCTTC.

The chain employs TRBV27 and TRBJ2-7; 10 bases line up with TRBD1. V gave up 2 bases and J gave up 5 bases; unmatched junction bases: 6. Germline V gene data show CDR1 as MNHEY and CDR2 as SMNVEV (reference sequence). The CDR3 length is 15 residues. The CDR3 coding sequence is TGTGCCAGCAGTTTAGTGGACAGGGGGAACCACGAGCAGTACTTC. The encoded protein is CASSLVDRGNHEQYF.

The count of this clone is one. The CDR3 nucleotides are TGTGCCAGCAGCTCCTATAGCGGGAGGAACTACAATGAGCAGTTCTTC. This translates into CASSSYSGRNYNEQFF. The V call is TRBV13, the J call TRBJ2-1; 10 positions agree with TRBD2. CDR1 and CDR2 (germline): PRHDT, FYEKMQ (reference sequence). The CDR3 loop spans 16 amino acids. With V trimmed by 4 bases and J by 3 bases, 6 bases remained unmatched.

The genes are TRBV19 and TRBJ2-7; 9 bases agree with TRBD1. The V and J ends lost 4 bases and 5 bases, in that order; junction bases with no gene match: 9. The CDR3 loop spans 15 amino acids. CDR1 LNHDA and CDR2 SQIVND come from the germline V gene (reference sequence). The CDR3, as DNA: TGTGCCAGTAGTAATCTGGGACAGGGCGGGCACGAGCAGTACTTC. It codes for CASSNLGQGGHEQYF.

The rearrangement joins TRBV4-3 to TRBJ2-1, with D perhaps assigned TRBD1 or TRBD2 (5 bases each). Germline V gene data show CDR1 as LGHNA and CDR2 as YSLEER. V was trimmed by 0 bases and J by 10 bases, leaving 16 bases between them. The CDR3 consists of 15 residues. CDR3 sequence (DNA): TGCGCCAGCAGCCAAGATCTTTATGGGGGAACCGAGCAGTTCTTC. Its translation: CASSQDLYGGTEQFF.

The chain recombines TRBV27 with TRBJ1-5; 8 bases line up with TRBD1. Germline V gene sequence: CDR1 MNHEY, CDR2 SMNVEV (reference sequence). Losses at the gene ends were 5 bases for V and 1 base for J; bases not matched to a gene: 7. This CDR3 contains 16 residues. CDR3 amino acids: CASSPEGQESNQPQHF. As DNA, the CDR3 is TGTGCCAGCAGTCCGGAGGGACAGGAGAGCAATCAGCCCCAGCATTTT.

The rearrangement links TRBV4-1 to TRBJ1-2; tentative D call: TRBD1 (5 bases). This CDR3 comprises 14 residues. Germline assignment: CDR1 MGHRA and CDR2 YSYEKL. The V end was cut by 4 bases, the J end by 5 bases, with 14 bases between. This CDR3 is CASSPGPGNYGYTF. The CDR3 bases are TGCGCCAGCAGCCCCGGGCCAGGGAATTATGGCTACACCTTC.